This T cell receptor (beta chain) was captured in a study of metastatic and nonmetastatic thyroid tumors. Study-wide context: The comparison covered peripheral blood and tumor or nodule tissue in malignant and benign thyroid patients.

Findings and caveats of the study: Reportedly, malignant thyroid tumors had significantly higher TCR beta diversity than benign nodules, in blood and tumor.

This clone is categorized as medium-sized (0.01 to 0.1%). Antigen: not known. The authors' processing: The distant-metastasis classifier for papillary thyroid cancer was built from CDR3 differences across clinicopathological groups. MiXCR was used by TCRdb to re-call the PCR reads. The V and J calls were not made by the authors but by TCRdb's processing. The profile shows roughly 4,700 clones, 25% to 30% of them singletons. Looked up from germline, CDR1 is MDHEN and CDR2 is SYDVKM. Deletions cut 3 bases from V and 2 bases from J, with 11 bases between. There are 14 residues in the CDR3. No patient had received any treatment before thyroid surgery.

This sequence joins TRBV28 and TRBJ2-7; unclear D gene. The sample was adjacent normal tissue. This clonotype was obtained from a female donor with papillary thyroid cancer or a benign thyroid nodule (not recorded which). Some clones in this sample may be carry-over from other donors' samples. Here the CDR3 DNA reads TGTGCCAGCAGTTTTCGCGTGGATGCCTACGAGCAGTACTTC. As protein: CASSFRVDAYEQYF.